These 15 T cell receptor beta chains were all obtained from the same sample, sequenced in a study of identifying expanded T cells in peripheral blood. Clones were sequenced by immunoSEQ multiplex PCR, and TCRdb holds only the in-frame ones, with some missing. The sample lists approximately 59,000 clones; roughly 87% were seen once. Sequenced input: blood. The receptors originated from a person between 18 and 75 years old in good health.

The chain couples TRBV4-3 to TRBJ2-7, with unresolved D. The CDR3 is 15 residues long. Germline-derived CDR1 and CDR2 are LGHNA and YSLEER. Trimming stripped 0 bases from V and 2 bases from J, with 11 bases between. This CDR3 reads CASSQDYGSTYEQYF. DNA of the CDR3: TGCGCCAGCAGCCAAGATTACGGCTCCACCTACGAGCAGTACTTC.

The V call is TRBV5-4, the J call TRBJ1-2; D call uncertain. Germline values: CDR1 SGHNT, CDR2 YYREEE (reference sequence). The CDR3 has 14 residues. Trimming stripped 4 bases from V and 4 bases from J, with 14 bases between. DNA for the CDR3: TGTGCCAGCAGCATGTCCGGCCTTATCTATGGCTACACCTTC. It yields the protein CASSMSGLIYGYTF.

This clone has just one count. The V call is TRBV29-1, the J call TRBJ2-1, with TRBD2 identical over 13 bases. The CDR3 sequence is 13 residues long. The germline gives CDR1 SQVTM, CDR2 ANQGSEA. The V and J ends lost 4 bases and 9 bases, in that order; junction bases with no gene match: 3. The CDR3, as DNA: TGCAGCGTTGTAGGACTAGCGGGAGTTGAGCAGTTCTTC. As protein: CSVVGLAGVEQFF.

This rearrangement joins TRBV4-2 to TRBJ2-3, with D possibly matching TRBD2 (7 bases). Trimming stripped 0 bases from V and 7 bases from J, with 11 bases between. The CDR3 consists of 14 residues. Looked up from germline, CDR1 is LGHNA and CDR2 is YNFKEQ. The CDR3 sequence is CASSQDRGDNTQYF. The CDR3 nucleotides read TGTGCCAGCAGCCAAGATCGGGGGGACAATACGCAGTATTTT.

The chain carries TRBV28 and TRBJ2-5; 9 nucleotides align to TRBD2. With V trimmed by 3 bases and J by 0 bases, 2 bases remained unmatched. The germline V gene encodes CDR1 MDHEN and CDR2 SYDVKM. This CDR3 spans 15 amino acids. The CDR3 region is CASSFTSGYQETQYF. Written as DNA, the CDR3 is TGTGCCAGCAGTTTCACTAGCGGGTACCAAGAGACCCAGTACTTC. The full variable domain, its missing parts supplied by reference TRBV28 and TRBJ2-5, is DVKVTQSSRYLVKRTGEKVFLECVQDMDHENMFWYRQDPGLGLRLIYFSYDVKMKEKGDIPEGYSVSREKKERFSLILESASTNQTSMYLCASSFTSGYQETQYFGPGTRLLVL.

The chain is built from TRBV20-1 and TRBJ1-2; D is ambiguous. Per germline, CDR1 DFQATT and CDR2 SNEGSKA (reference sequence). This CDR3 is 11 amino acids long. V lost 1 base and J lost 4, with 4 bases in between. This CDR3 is CSARGRYGYTF. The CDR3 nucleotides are TGCAGTGCTAGAGGACGCTATGGCTACACCTTC.

DNA for the CDR3: TGTGCCAGCACCCCCCAGGGGGGGGCGTTGGGAGAGACCCAGTACTTC. Protein sequence: CASTPQGGALGETQYF. V and J are TRBV7-9 and TRBJ2-5; D possibly matches TRBD1 or TRBD2 (7 bases each). V was clipped by 7 bases and J by 4 bases, with 22 bases between them. The CDR3 is 16 residues long. Germline assignment: CDR1 SEHNR and CDR2 FQNEAQ (reference sequence). Using reference TRBV7-9 and TRBJ2-5 for the parts outside the CDR3, the full variable domain is DTGVSQNPRHKITKRGQNVTFRCDPISEHNRLYWYRQTLGQGPEFLTYFQNEAQLEKSRLLSDRFSAERPKGSFSTLEIQRTEQGDSAMYLCASTPQGGALGETQYFGPGTRLLVL.

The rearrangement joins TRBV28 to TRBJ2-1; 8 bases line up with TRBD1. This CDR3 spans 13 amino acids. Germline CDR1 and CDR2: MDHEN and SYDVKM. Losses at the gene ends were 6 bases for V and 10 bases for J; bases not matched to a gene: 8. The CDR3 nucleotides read TGTGCCAGCAGCATCCCAGACAGGGGCGAGCAGTTCTTC. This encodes CASSIPDRGEQFF. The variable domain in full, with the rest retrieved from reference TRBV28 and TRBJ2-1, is DVKVTQSSRYLVKRTGEKVFLECVQDMDHENMFWYRQDPGLGLRLIYFSYDVKMKEKGDIPEGYSVSREKKERFSLILESASTNQTSMYLCASSIPDRGEQFFGPGTRLTVL.

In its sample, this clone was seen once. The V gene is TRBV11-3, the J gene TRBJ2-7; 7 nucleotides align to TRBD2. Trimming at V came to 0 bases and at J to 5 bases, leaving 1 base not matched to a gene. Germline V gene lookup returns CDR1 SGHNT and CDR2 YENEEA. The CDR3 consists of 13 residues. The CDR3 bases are TGTGCCAGCAGCTTAGAGCGGGAGAACGAGCAGTACTTC. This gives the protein CASSLERENEQYF.

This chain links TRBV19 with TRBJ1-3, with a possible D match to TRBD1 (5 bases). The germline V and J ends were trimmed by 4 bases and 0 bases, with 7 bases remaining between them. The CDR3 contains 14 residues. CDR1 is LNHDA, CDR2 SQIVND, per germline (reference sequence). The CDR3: CASSTTASGNTIYF. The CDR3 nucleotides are TGTGCCAGTAGTACGACAGCCTCTGGAAACACCATATATTTT.

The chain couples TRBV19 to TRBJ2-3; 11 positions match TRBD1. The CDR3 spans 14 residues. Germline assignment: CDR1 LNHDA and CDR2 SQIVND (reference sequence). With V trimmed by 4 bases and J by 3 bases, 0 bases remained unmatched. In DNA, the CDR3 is TGTGCCAGTAGTAGGGACAGGGGGACAGATACGCAGTATTTT. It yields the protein CASSRDRGTDTQYF.

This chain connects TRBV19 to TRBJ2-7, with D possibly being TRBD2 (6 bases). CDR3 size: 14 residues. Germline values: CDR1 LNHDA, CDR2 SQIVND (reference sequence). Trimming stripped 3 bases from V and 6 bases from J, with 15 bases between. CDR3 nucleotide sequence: TGTGCCAGTAGTATGGGGGGACCTACTCGCGAGCAGTACTTC. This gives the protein CASSMGGPTREQYF.

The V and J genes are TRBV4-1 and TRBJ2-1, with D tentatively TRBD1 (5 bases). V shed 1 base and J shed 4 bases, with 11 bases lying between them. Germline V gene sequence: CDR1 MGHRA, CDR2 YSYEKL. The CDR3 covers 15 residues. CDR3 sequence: CASSQGRGSYNEQFF. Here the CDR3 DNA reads TGCGCCAGCAGCCAAGGAAGGGGTTCGTACAATGAGCAGTTCTTC.

DNA of the CDR3: TGTGCCAGCAGCACAGGGTTTGCAGATACGCAGTATTTT. Protein sequence: CASSTGFADTQYF. The chain employs TRBV11-1 and TRBJ2-3; the D gene is possibly TRBD1 (6 bases). The CDR3 is 13 amino acids. Deletions cut 5 bases from V and 4 bases from J, with 10 bases between. Germline CDR1 and CDR2: SGHAT and FQDESV (reference sequence).

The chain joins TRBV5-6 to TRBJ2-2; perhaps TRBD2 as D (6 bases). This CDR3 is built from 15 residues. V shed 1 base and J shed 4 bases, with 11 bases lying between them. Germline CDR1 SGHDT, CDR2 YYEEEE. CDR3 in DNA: TGTGCCAGCAGCTTGAACGGGAGAGGCACCGGGGAGCTGTTTTTT. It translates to CASSLNGRGTGELFF.